A selection of T cell receptor beta chains follows, all from one sample in a study of blood T cells in healthy people across ages. Each CDR3 protein gets one entry after TCRdb re-called the 5' RACE reads with MiXCR. The sample holds about 840,000 distinct CDR3 sequences, 25% to 35% seen once. The sample was also reused in another study, on T cells of mothers and their children.

The sequenced sample consisted of blood. The receptors shown here come from a woman aged 40-49 years in good health. Each CDR3 is given with its conserved first and last residue. D genes are given only for firm matches. A clone size is listed for some rows: how often the clone was seen (once, few, many), or a class if it is expanded.

d_call,j_call,clone_size,v_call,cdr3_nt,cdr3_aa
TRBD1,TRBJ2-5,few,TRBV28,TGTGCCAGCAGATCCGGAGGGACAGGGGGCCGGGAGACCCAGTACTTC,CASRSGGTGGRETQYF
-,TRBJ2-7,few,TRBV12-3/TRBV12-4,TGTGCCAGCAGCTCCCGGAGCCGCCGCTCCTACGAGCAGTACTTC,CASSSRSRRSYEQYF
-,TRBJ2-7,-,TRBV18,TGTGCCAGCTCACCATTAGGGGACACCTTCTCCCACGAGCAGTACTTC,CASSPLGDTFSHEQYF
TRBD2,TRBJ2-7,few,TRBV7-2,TGTGCCAGCAGCTTATGGGCTAGCGGGGGGCGGAGCTCCTACGAGCAGTACTTC,CASSLWASGGRSSYEQYF
-,TRBJ2-3,many,TRBV7-9,TGTGCCAGCAGCCCGGGGAGCACGGCCCAGGATACGCAGTATTTT,CASSPGSTAQDTQYF
-,TRBJ2-7,-,TRBV5-1,TGCGCCAGCAGCATGGGGCGGAGCGAGCAGTACTTC,CASSMGRSEQYF
TRBD1,TRBJ2-7,many,TRBV20-1,TGCAGTGCTACCAAGGACAGGATGGAGTACTTC,CSATKDRMEYF
-,TRBJ1-2,many,TRBV4-1,TGCGCCAGCAGCCAAGTCTTAGCCTCCTATGGCTACACCTTC,CASSQVLASYGYTF
TRBD2,TRBJ2-3,-,TRBV5-1,TGCGCCAGCAGCCCCGGGACTAGCGATGTAGATACGCAGTATTTT,CASSPGTSDVDTQYF
TRBD2,TRBJ2-7,once,TRBV20-1,TGCAGTGCTTTAACTAGCGGGAGGGCGGACGAGCAGTACTTC,CSALTSGRADEQYF
TRBD2,TRBJ2-5,-,TRBV3-1,TGTGCCAGCAGCCAAGGGCGACTAGCAGCCAAGACCCGGTACTTC,CASSQGRLAAKTRYF
-,TRBJ2-1,-,TRBV5-1,TGCGCCAGCAGCTTGGTTCCAGGGGTATCCTACGAGCAGTTCTTC,CASSLVPGVSYEQFF
TRBD1,TRBJ1-2,-,TRBV28,TGTGCCAGCAGCTTCAGGGGGATCGGTGGCTACACCTTC,CASSFRGIGGYTF
-,TRBJ1-2,-,TRBV20-1,TGCAGTGCTAGAGAGGTTTCTCCGGGGCTTGGCTATGGCTACACCTTC,CSAREVSPGLGYGYTF
-,TRBJ2-1,-,TRBV29-1,TGCAGCGTTAGGCTGGCCTCCTACAATGAGCAGTTCTTC,CSVRLASYNEQFF
-,TRBJ2-5,-,TRBV20-1,TGCAGTGCTAAGTCGGGGGCCTGGGAGACCCAGTACTTC,CSAKSGAWETQYF
TRBD2,TRBJ2-5,-,TRBV20-1,TGCAGTGCTAGCCCGGGGACTATCCGAACTTTCCAAGAGACCCAGTACTTC,CSASPGTIRTFQETQYF
TRBD1,TRBJ2-3,-,TRBV28,TGTGCCAGCAGTTCTCGACAGGGTCTTTGGAGTACGCAGTATTTT,CASSSRQGLWSTQYF
-,TRBJ1-2,few,TRBV29-1,TGCAGCGGCAGTCAGGGACGGCGGGGCTACACCTTC,CSGSQGRRGYTF
-,TRBJ2-3,few,TRBV24-1,TGTGCCACCAGTGATTTCGGGTATCTGTCAGATACAGATACGCAGTATTTT,CATSDFGYLSDTDTQYF
-,TRBJ1-2,many,TRBV4-1,TGCGCCAGCAGGCCTCTACTTGGCAGCTATGGCTACACCTTC,CASRPLLGSYGYTF
-,TRBJ2-3,-,TRBV7-8,TGTGCGGTCCGTCAGGGCTTCGCAGATACGCAGTATTTT,CAVRQGFADTQYF
TRBD2,TRBJ2-1,many,TRBV6-5,TGTGCCAGCAGTTTTGGTCCCCCCGCGCGGGGGGCTAATGAGCAGTTCTTC,CASSFGPPARGANEQFF
-,TRBJ1-1,many,TRBV12-3/TRBV12-4,TGTGCCAGCAGTTCAAAAATCAGGAACACTGAAGCTTTCTTT,CASSSKIRNTEAFF
TRBD1,TRBJ2-6,many,TRBV7-9,TGTGCCAGCAGCTTAGCCCCAACCGGGACAGTTTTCTCTGGGGCCAACGTCCTGACTTTC,CASSLAPTGTVFSGANVLTF
-,TRBJ2-7,few,TRBV7-2,TGTGCCAGCAGCGCCCGACTCCAGGGTTACGAGCAGTACTTC,CASSARLQGYEQYF
TRBD1,TRBJ2-7,-,TRBV11-2,TGTGCCAGCAGCGAAACAGGGGTAATTAACGAGCAGTACTTC,CASSETGVINEQYF
-,TRBJ2-7,many,TRBV29-1,TGCAGCGTTGAAGGTTCAGGGGACGAGCAGTACTTC,CSVEGSGDEQYF
-,TRBJ2-1,many,TRBV12-3/TRBV12-4,TGTGCCAGCAGTCCCCCCCGAGGAGGGGGGAAACTCCTTTCCTCCTACAATGAGCAGTTCTTC,CASSPPRGGGKLLSSYNEQFF
TRBD2,TRBJ2-4,many,TRBV7-2,TGTGCCAGCAGCTCCCCCCCCGCGGGGAGGGTGTACTTC,CASSSPPAGRVYF
-,TRBJ2-7,-,TRBV12-3/TRBV12-4,TGTGCCAGCAGCATTCAGGGGATCTCCTACAATGAGCAGTACTTC,CASSIQGISYNEQYF
-,TRBJ1-1,-,TRBV10-3,TGTGCCATCGATGACGGATTGAACACTGAAGCTTTCTTT,CAIDDGLNTEAFF
-,TRBJ2-5,-,TRBV7-2,TGTGCCAGCAGCTTAAAAAGTTCCACGTGGGAGACCCAGTACTTC,CASSLKSSTWETQYF
-,TRBJ1-5,-,TRBV28,TGTGCCAGCAGCACCTTCGACACGGGGGGCTATAGCAATCAGCCCCAGCATTTT,CASSTFDTGGYSNQPQHF
-,TRBJ2-1,-,TRBV27,TGTGCCAGCAGTTTATCGACAGTAATAGGAGCTTCCTACAATGAGCAGTTCTTC,CASSLSTVIGASYNEQFF
-,TRBJ2-7,-,TRBV9,TGTGCCAGCAGCCGGGACCTATCGGGGGCCTACGAGCAGTACTTC,CASSRDLSGAYEQYF
-,TRBJ2-1,-,TRBV6-1,TGTGCCAGCCGACCTCCAGCGCGGCGCTCCTACAATGAGCAGTTCTTC,CASRPPARRSYNEQFF
TRBD1,TRBJ1-5,few,TRBV7-8,TGTGCCAGCAGCTTAGGGGGGACAGTTACTAGCAATCAGCCCCAGCATTTT,CASSLGGTVTSNQPQHF
TRBD2,TRBJ2-5,few,TRBV7-2,TGTGCCAGCATCCTATCTCGGACTAGCGGGGGAGAGACCCAGTACTTC,CASILSRTSGGETQYF